This is a list of T cell receptor beta chains from one sample in a study of T-cell reconstitution after alpha-beta-depleted transplantation in children. TCRdb independently ran MiXCR on the PCR reads; one entry per CDR3 protein. The data show approximately 400,000 distinct CDR3 sequences, around 9.9% seen once. The sample here was PBMCs from the stem cell graft donor, taken from the stem cell graft. The origin of the receptors is a human donor who donated a stem cell graft to a child with acute myeloid leukemia. Each CDR3 is given with its conserved first and last residue. Fields, in order: CDR3 length, J gene, D gene, clone size, V gene, CDR3 DNA, CDR3 protein. The D gene is left open where the match is weak. Size values are once, few and many counts, or a class for expanded clones, and some rows have none.

cdr3_length: 13; j_call: TRBJ2-1; d_call: -; clone_size: few; v_call: TRBV15; cdr3_nt: TGTGCCACCAGCGCTTCACTCCTCGGTGAGCAGTTCTTC; cdr3_aa: CATSASLLGEQFF
cdr3_length: 13; j_call: TRBJ2-1; d_call: TRBD1; clone_size: many; v_call: TRBV6-1; cdr3_nt: TGTGCCACGGACAGGTTGATGGACAATGAGCAGTTCTTC; cdr3_aa: CATDRLMDNEQFF
cdr3_length: 18; j_call: TRBJ2-5; d_call: TRBD2; clone_size: -; v_call: TRBV15; cdr3_nt: TGTGCCACCAGCAGATCACCCTTCGGGACTAGGGGGGAAGAGACCCAGTACTTC; cdr3_aa: CATSRSPFGTRGEETQYF
cdr3_length: 19; j_call: TRBJ2-1; d_call: -; clone_size: few; v_call: TRBV13; cdr3_nt: TGTGCCAGCAGCCACACTCCGAGCGGGCCAATGAGCTCCTACAATGAGCAGTTCTTC; cdr3_aa: CASSHTPSGPMSSYNEQFF
cdr3_length: 14; j_call: TRBJ2-1; d_call: -; clone_size: -; v_call: TRBV5-1; cdr3_nt: TGCGCCAGCACACAGGGTTACTCCTACAATGAGCAGTTCTTC; cdr3_aa: CASTQGYSYNEQFF
cdr3_length: 13; j_call: TRBJ2-7; d_call: TRBD2; clone_size: few; v_call: TRBV20-1; cdr3_nt: TGCAGTGCTAGATTAGCGGGAGGGAGGGAGCAGTACTTC; cdr3_aa: CSARLAGGREQYF
cdr3_length: 15; j_call: TRBJ2-5; d_call: TRBD2; clone_size: -; v_call: TRBV7-6; cdr3_nt: TGTGCCAGCAGCGTTAGCGGGGGGGCCGTCGAGACCCAGTACTTC; cdr3_aa: CASSVSGGAVETQYF
cdr3_length: 16; j_call: TRBJ1-3; d_call: TRBD1; clone_size: few; v_call: TRBV7-2; cdr3_nt: TGTGCCAGCAGCTTAGGGACAGGGAGCTCTGGAAACACCATATATTTT; cdr3_aa: CASSLGTGSSGNTIYF
cdr3_length: 14; j_call: TRBJ1-1; d_call: TRBD1; clone_size: -; v_call: TRBV7-9; cdr3_nt: TGTGCCAGCAGCCCACGACAGGGAAGGGGTGAAGCTTTCTTT; cdr3_aa: CASSPRQGRGEAFF
cdr3_length: 13; j_call: TRBJ2-1; d_call: TRBD2; clone_size: few; v_call: TRBV29-1; cdr3_nt: TGCAGCGCCGTAGCGGGGCATTCCTTTGAGCAGTTCTTC; cdr3_aa: CSAVAGHSFEQFF
cdr3_length: 16; j_call: TRBJ2-2; d_call: -; clone_size: few; v_call: TRBV7-6; cdr3_nt: TGTGCCAGCAGCTCTACGTCGGCAGGGCAAGCCGGGGAGCTGTTTTTT; cdr3_aa: CASSSTSAGQAGELFF
cdr3_length: 17; j_call: TRBJ1-3; d_call: -; clone_size: -; v_call: TRBV12-3/TRBV12-4; cdr3_nt: TGTGCCAGCAGTTTAGGGAACAGGGAGTACTCTGGAAACACCATATATTTT; cdr3_aa: CASSLGNREYSGNTIYF
cdr3_length: 11; j_call: TRBJ2-1; d_call: -; clone_size: -; v_call: TRBV5-1; cdr3_nt: TGCGCCAGCAGCTTAGTGTTTGAGCAGTTCTTC; cdr3_aa: CASSLVFEQFF
cdr3_length: 12; j_call: TRBJ1-3; d_call: -; clone_size: few; v_call: TRBV29-1; cdr3_nt: TGCAGCGTTGAAGGCCGGGGAAACACCATATATTTT; cdr3_aa: CSVEGRGNTIYF
cdr3_length: 16; j_call: TRBJ2-2; d_call: TRBD2; clone_size: few; v_call: TRBV7-2; cdr3_nt: TGTGCCAGCAGCTTATACGCTAGCGGGGTTAGCGGGGAGCTGTTTTTT; cdr3_aa: CASSLYASGVSGELFF
cdr3_length: 14; j_call: TRBJ2-1; d_call: TRBD2; clone_size: many; v_call: TRBV20-1; cdr3_nt: TGCAGTGCTAGGGTGGCTAGCGGGGGATACGAGCAGTTCTTC; cdr3_aa: CSARVASGGYEQFF
cdr3_length: 16; j_call: TRBJ2-3; d_call: TRBD2; clone_size: -; v_call: TRBV18; cdr3_nt: TGTGCCAGCTCACCACCGACTAGCGGGAGGGCAGATACGCAGTATTTT; cdr3_aa: CASSPPTSGRADTQYF
cdr3_length: 16; j_call: TRBJ2-5; d_call: -; clone_size: many; v_call: TRBV29-1; cdr3_nt: TGCAGCGTTGAAGTGGCAGGGGCAGGCCCCCAAGAGACCCAGTACTTC; cdr3_aa: CSVEVAGAGPQETQYF
cdr3_length: 16; j_call: TRBJ2-6; d_call: -; clone_size: few; v_call: TRBV5-1; cdr3_nt: TGCGCCAGCAGCCAAGGGGGGGGGTCTGGGGCCAACGTCCTGACTTTC; cdr3_aa: CASSQGGGSGANVLTF
cdr3_length: 13; j_call: TRBJ2-7; d_call: -; clone_size: few; v_call: TRBV6-5; cdr3_nt: TGTGCCAGCAGTTACTCAGGTTCGGGAGAGCAGTACTTC; cdr3_aa: CASSYSGSGEQYF
cdr3_length: 13; j_call: TRBJ2-3; d_call: -; clone_size: -; v_call: TRBV20-1; cdr3_nt: TGCAGCCCCATCCACCAGAACACAGATACGCAGTATTTT; cdr3_aa: CSPIHQNTDTQYF
cdr3_length: 17; j_call: TRBJ2-7; d_call: TRBD2; clone_size: few; v_call: TRBV4-1; cdr3_nt: TGCGCCAGCAGCCAGCAACTTACTAGCGGGAGCTCCTACGAGCAGTACTTC; cdr3_aa: CASSQQLTSGSSYEQYF
cdr3_length: 17; j_call: TRBJ1-3; d_call: -; clone_size: many; v_call: TRBV9; cdr3_nt: TGTGCCAGCAGCGCCCTCCCCGGGGTCGACTTCGGAAACACCATATATTTT; cdr3_aa: CASSALPGVDFGNTIYF
cdr3_length: 18; j_call: TRBJ1-5; d_call: TRBD1; clone_size: -; v_call: TRBV20-1; cdr3_nt: TGCAGTGCTACCCCGGGACAGGGGGTCCGTCTACGCAATCAGCCCCAGCATTTT; cdr3_aa: CSATPGQGVRLRNQPQHF
cdr3_length: 15; j_call: TRBJ2-1; d_call: TRBD2; clone_size: few; v_call: TRBV9; cdr3_nt: TGTGCCAGCAGCGGACCCGGACTAGCCGGTAATGAGCAGTTCTTC; cdr3_aa: CASSGPGLAGNEQFF
cdr3_length: 17; j_call: TRBJ1-2; d_call: TRBD1; clone_size: -; v_call: TRBV5-1; cdr3_nt: TGCGCCAGCAGCTTGGGGCCCCGGGACAGGGAGTACTATGGCTACACCTTC; cdr3_aa: CASSLGPRDREYYGYTF
cdr3_length: 17; j_call: TRBJ2-1; d_call: TRBD2; clone_size: few; v_call: TRBV20-1; cdr3_nt: TGCAGTGCTAGAGACGACCCCGGGACTAGCGGTTACAATGAGCAGTTCTTC; cdr3_aa: CSARDDPGTSGYNEQFF
cdr3_length: 16; j_call: TRBJ2-5; d_call: -; clone_size: -; v_call: TRBV5-1; cdr3_nt: TGCGCCAGCAGCCAGGACGGGACGGCGGAGGGGGAGACCCAGTACTTC; cdr3_aa: CASSQDGTAEGETQYF
cdr3_length: 15; j_call: TRBJ2-7; d_call: TRBD1; clone_size: few; v_call: TRBV4-2; cdr3_nt: TGTGCCAGCAGCCCCGACGGACAGGGCGACTACGAGCAGTACTTC; cdr3_aa: CASSPDGQGDYEQYF
cdr3_length: 14; j_call: TRBJ1-5; d_call: -; clone_size: many; v_call: TRBV5-5; cdr3_nt: TGTGCCAGCAGCCCAACAGGGAGCAATCAGCCCCAGCATTTT; cdr3_aa: CASSPTGSNQPQHF
cdr3_length: 15; j_call: TRBJ1-2; d_call: TRBD1; clone_size: few; v_call: TRBV15; cdr3_nt: TGTGCCACCAGCAGAGAAAGGGGGCGATCCCATGGCTACACCTTC; cdr3_aa: CATSRERGRSHGYTF
cdr3_length: 13; j_call: TRBJ2-5; d_call: -; clone_size: few; v_call: TRBV29-1; cdr3_nt: TGCAGCGTTGATGGGCAGGGACAAGAGACCCAGTACTTC; cdr3_aa: CSVDGQGQETQYF
cdr3_length: 14; j_call: TRBJ1-6; d_call: -; clone_size: -; v_call: TRBV10-3; cdr3_nt: TGTGCCATCAGTGAGTCGCCGGGGAGATCACCCCTCCACTTT; cdr3_aa: CAISESPGRSPLHF
cdr3_length: 12; j_call: TRBJ1-1; d_call: -; clone_size: few; v_call: TRBV13; cdr3_nt: TGTGCCAGCAGCTTAGAGGCAGGGCAGGCTTTCTTT; cdr3_aa: CASSLEAGQAFF
cdr3_length: 17; j_call: TRBJ2-1; d_call: -; clone_size: many; v_call: TRBV6-5; cdr3_nt: TGTGCCAGCAGTTACTGGCGGGGGCCGAGCTCCTACAATGAGCAGTTCTTC; cdr3_aa: CASSYWRGPSSYNEQFF
cdr3_length: 13; j_call: TRBJ1-5; d_call: -; clone_size: few; v_call: TRBV30; cdr3_nt: TGTGCCTGGAGTGATGGGCTTAGTCAGCCCCAGCATTTT; cdr3_aa: CAWSDGLSQPQHF
cdr3_length: 12; j_call: TRBJ1-5; d_call: -; clone_size: many; v_call: TRBV7-2; cdr3_nt: TGTGCCAGCAGCTCCCCGGACCAGCCCCAGCATTTT; cdr3_aa: CASSSPDQPQHF
cdr3_length: 15; j_call: TRBJ2-6; d_call: -; clone_size: many; v_call: TRBV6-5; cdr3_nt: TGTGCCAGCAGTTACACCCAAACTGGGGCCAACGTCCTGACTTTC; cdr3_aa: CASSYTQTGANVLTF
cdr3_length: 16; j_call: TRBJ2-7; d_call: TRBD2; clone_size: -; v_call: TRBV6-5; cdr3_nt: TGTGCCAGCAGTTACTCCTCGTCGCGGGAGATTTACGAGCAGTACTTC; cdr3_aa: CASSYSSSREIYEQYF
cdr3_length: 16; j_call: TRBJ2-2; d_call: TRBD1; clone_size: -; v_call: TRBV7-9; cdr3_nt: TGTGCCAGCAGCTTGCTAGGGGGCGCGGCCACCGGGGAGCTGTTTTTT; cdr3_aa: CASSLLGGAATGELFF
cdr3_length: 17; j_call: TRBJ2-1; d_call: TRBD2; clone_size: many; v_call: TRBV5-8; cdr3_nt: TGTGCCAGCAGCTTGGGACTAGCGGGAGGCATTGAAAGTGAGCAGTTCTTC; cdr3_aa: CASSLGLAGGIESEQFF
cdr3_length: 13; j_call: TRBJ1-1; d_call: -; clone_size: many; v_call: TRBV7-2; cdr3_nt: TGTGCCAGCAGCTTAAGCTCGAACACTGAAGCTTTCTTT; cdr3_aa: CASSLSSNTEAFF
cdr3_length: 14; j_call: TRBJ2-3; d_call: -; clone_size: -; v_call: TRBV9; cdr3_nt: TGTGCCAGCAGCGTTAGCTGGGCCACAGATACGCAGTATTTT; cdr3_aa: CASSVSWATDTQYF
cdr3_length: 17; j_call: TRBJ2-3; d_call: TRBD1; clone_size: -; v_call: TRBV5-5; cdr3_nt: TGTGCCAGCAGCTTGGGGACAGGGGGCGCTTGGGGAGATACGCAGTATTTT; cdr3_aa: CASSLGTGGAWGDTQYF
cdr3_length: 13; j_call: TRBJ2-7; d_call: -; clone_size: -; v_call: TRBV9; cdr3_nt: TGTGCCAGCAGCGTAGAGGGGGTTGCGGAGCAGTACTTC; cdr3_aa: CASSVEGVAEQYF
cdr3_length: 15; j_call: TRBJ2-3; d_call: -; clone_size: -; v_call: TRBV20-1; cdr3_nt: TGCAGTGCTAGGTTAACCGGGGATAGCACAGATACGCAGTATTTT; cdr3_aa: CSARLTGDSTDTQYF
cdr3_length: 17; j_call: TRBJ2-1; d_call: TRBD1; clone_size: -; v_call: TRBV7-9; cdr3_nt: TGTGCCAGCAGCTTAGGGGCCGGGACAGGGAACTACAATGAGCAGTTCTTC; cdr3_aa: CASSLGAGTGNYNEQFF
cdr3_length: 13; j_call: TRBJ2-2; d_call: -; clone_size: many; v_call: TRBV5-1; cdr3_nt: TGCGCCAGTGGGACTGCGAACACCGGGGAGCTGTTTTTT; cdr3_aa: CASGTANTGELFF
cdr3_length: 16; j_call: TRBJ1-2; d_call: -; clone_size: many; v_call: TRBV5-1; cdr3_nt: TGCGCCAGCAGCTTATCGACCAAGGGGGGGAACTATGGCTACACCTTC; cdr3_aa: CASSLSTKGGNYGYTF
cdr3_length: 18; j_call: TRBJ2-5; d_call: -; clone_size: few; v_call: TRBV7-8; cdr3_nt: TGTGCCAGCAGCAACCAGGAGGGGGCGGGTGTTGGGTCTGAGACCCAGTACTTC; cdr3_aa: CASSNQEGAGVGSETQYF
cdr3_length: 15; j_call: TRBJ2-5; d_call: -; clone_size: -; v_call: TRBV7-7; cdr3_nt: TGTGCTAGCAGCCCCAGTGGGGGGTCTTACGAGACCCAGTACTTC; cdr3_aa: CASSPSGGSYETQYF
cdr3_length: 12; j_call: TRBJ1-4; d_call: -; clone_size: -; v_call: TRBV20-1; cdr3_nt: TGCAGTGCTAGAGAGGTTGCTGAAAAACTGTTTTTT; cdr3_aa: CSAREVAEKLFF
cdr3_length: 14; j_call: TRBJ1-2; d_call: -; clone_size: -; v_call: TRBV19; cdr3_nt: TGTGCCAGTAGTACCCGACAGAGCTCCTATGGCTACACCTTC; cdr3_aa: CASSTRQSSYGYTF
cdr3_length: 15; j_call: TRBJ1-1; d_call: TRBD1; clone_size: many; v_call: TRBV20-1; cdr3_nt: TGCAGTGCTAGAGATCAGGACAGGGCACACACTGAAGCTTTCTTT; cdr3_aa: CSARDQDRAHTEAFF
cdr3_length: 14; j_call: TRBJ2-1; d_call: TRBD2; clone_size: many; v_call: TRBV12-3/TRBV12-4; cdr3_nt: TGTGCCAGCAGTCTAGCGGGAGCGCGTAATGAGCAGTTCTTC; cdr3_aa: CASSLAGARNEQFF
cdr3_length: 15; j_call: TRBJ2-7; d_call: TRBD1; clone_size: many; v_call: TRBV5-5; cdr3_nt: TGTGCCAGCAGCTTATCCGGGACAGCGAATTACGAGCAGTACTTC; cdr3_aa: CASSLSGTANYEQYF
cdr3_length: 14; j_call: TRBJ2-3; d_call: -; clone_size: few; v_call: TRBV20-1; cdr3_nt: TGCAGTGCTAGGATGGGGGTCGGAACAGATACGCAGTATTTT; cdr3_aa: CSARMGVGTDTQYF
cdr3_length: 15; j_call: TRBJ2-1; d_call: -; clone_size: few; v_call: TRBV4-1; cdr3_nt: TGCGCCAGCAGCCAAGACTGGGCTAGCAACAATGAGCAGTTCTTC; cdr3_aa: CASSQDWASNNEQFF
cdr3_length: 15; j_call: TRBJ2-1; d_call: TRBD2; clone_size: few; v_call: TRBV6-2/TRBV6-3; cdr3_nt: TGTGCCAGCAGTGATGGGACTAGCGGGAACTCTGAGCAGTTCTTC; cdr3_aa: CASSDGTSGNSEQFF
cdr3_length: 14; j_call: TRBJ1-6; d_call: -; clone_size: few; v_call: TRBV9; cdr3_nt: TGTGCCAGCAGCTTCACAGGAAATAATTCACCCCTCCACTTT; cdr3_aa: CASSFTGNNSPLHF